This TCR beta chain was profiled in a study of CD8 T cells in Susac syndrome. RNA totalling roughly 0.5 to 1 ug underwent reverse transcription with random hexamers. TCRdb reprocessed the immunoSEQ multiplex PCR reads with MiXCR, giving one entry per CDR3 protein. Of 180,000 or so distinct CDR3 sequences in the sample, approximately 96% were seen once. The ends were cut back, 4 bases at V and 1 base at J, with 7 bases in the middle. The CDR3 spans 12 residues. Germline-derived CDR1 and CDR2 are SQVTM and ANQGSEA. The source material was CD4+ T cells from PBMCs. The sequence derives from a human donor with multiple sclerosis. The chain employs TRBV29-1 and TRBJ1-2; D is undetermined. CDR3 residues: CSVAMGNYGYTF. CDR3 bases: TGCAGCGTTGCTATGGGTAACTATGGCTACACCTTC.